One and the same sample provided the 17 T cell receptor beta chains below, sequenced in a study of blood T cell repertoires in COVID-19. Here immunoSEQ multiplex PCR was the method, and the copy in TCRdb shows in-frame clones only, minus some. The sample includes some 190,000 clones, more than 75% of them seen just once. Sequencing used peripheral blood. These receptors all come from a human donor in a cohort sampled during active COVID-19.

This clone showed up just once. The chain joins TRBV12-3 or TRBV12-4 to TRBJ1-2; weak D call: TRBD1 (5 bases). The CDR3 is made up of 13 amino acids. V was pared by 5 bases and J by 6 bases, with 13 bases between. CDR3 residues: CASSLAGPDGYTF. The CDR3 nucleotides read TGTGCCAGCAGTCTTGCGGGACCTGATGGCTACACCTTC.

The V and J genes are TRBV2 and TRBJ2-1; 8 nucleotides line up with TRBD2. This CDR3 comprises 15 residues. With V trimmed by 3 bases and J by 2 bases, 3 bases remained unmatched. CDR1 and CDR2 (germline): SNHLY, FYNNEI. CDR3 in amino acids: CASSDSLAAYNEQFF. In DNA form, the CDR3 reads TGTGCCAGCAGTGATTCACTAGCGGCCTACAATGAGCAGTTCTTC. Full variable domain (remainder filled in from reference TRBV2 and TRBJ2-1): EPEVTQTPSHQVTQMGQEVILRCVPISNHLYFYWYRQILGQKVEFLVSFYNNEISEKSEIFDDQFSVERPDGSNFTLKIRSTKLEDSAMYFCASSDSLAAYNEQFFGPGTRLTVL.

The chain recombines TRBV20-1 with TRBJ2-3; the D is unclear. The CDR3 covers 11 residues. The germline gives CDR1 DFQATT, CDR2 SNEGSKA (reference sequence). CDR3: CSQSVGDTQYF. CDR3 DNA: TGCAGCCAGAGCGTCGGGGATACGCAGTATTTT.

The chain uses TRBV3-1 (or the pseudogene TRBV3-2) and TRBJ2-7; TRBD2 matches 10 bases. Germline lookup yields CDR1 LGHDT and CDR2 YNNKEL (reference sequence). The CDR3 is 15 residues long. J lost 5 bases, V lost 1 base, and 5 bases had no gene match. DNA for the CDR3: TGTGCCAGCAGCCAAGTCTACCTAGCGGGAGACGAGCAGTACTTC. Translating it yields CASSQVYLAGDEQYF.

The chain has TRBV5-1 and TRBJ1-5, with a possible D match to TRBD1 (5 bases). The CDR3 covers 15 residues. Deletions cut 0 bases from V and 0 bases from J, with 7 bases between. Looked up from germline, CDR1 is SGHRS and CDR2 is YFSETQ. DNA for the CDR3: TGCGCCAGCAGCTTGGAGGGGTCTAGCAATCAGCCCCAGCATTTT. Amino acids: CASSLEGSSNQPQHF.

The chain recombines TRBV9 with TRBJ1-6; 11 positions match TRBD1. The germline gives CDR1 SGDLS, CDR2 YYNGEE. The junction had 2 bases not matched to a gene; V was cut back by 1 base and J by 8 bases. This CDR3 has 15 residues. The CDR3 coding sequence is TGTGCCAGCAGCGTAATGGACAGGGGGCATTCACCCCTCCACTTT. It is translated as CASSVMDRGHSPLHF.

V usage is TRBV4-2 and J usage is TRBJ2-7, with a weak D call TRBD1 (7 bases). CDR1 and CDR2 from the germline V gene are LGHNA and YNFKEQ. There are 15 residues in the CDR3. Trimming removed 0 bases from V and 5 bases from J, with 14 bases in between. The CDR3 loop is CASSQEPGGFNEQYF. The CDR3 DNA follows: TGTGCCAGCAGCCAAGAACCAGGGGGGTTTAACGAGCAGTACTTC.

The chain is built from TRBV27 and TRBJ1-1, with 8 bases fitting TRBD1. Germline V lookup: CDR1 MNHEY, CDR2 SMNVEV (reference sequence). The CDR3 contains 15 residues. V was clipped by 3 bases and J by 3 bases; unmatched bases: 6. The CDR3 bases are TGTGCCAGCAGTTTTTTCGGGACAGGATACACTGAAGCTTTCTTT. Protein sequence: CASSFFGTGYTEAFF.

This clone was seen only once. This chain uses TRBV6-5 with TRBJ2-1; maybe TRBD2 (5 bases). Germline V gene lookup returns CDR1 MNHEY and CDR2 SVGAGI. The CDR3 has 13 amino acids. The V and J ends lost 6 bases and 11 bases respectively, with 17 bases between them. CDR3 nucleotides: TGTGCCAGCAGCCCCCCTAACGGACTGAAGCAGTTCTTC. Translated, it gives CASSPPNGLKQFF.

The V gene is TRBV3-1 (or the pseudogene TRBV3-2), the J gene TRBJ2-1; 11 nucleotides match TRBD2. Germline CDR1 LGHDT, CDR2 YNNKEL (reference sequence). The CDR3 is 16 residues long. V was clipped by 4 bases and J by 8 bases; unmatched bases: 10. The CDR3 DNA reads TGTGCCAGCAGCCCCATGCTAGCGGGAGGAGGCGATGAGCAGTTCTTC. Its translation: CASSPMLAGGGDEQFF.

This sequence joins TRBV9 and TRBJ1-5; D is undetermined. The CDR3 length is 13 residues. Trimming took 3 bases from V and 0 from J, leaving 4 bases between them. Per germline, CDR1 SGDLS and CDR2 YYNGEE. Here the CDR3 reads CASSAYSNQPQHF. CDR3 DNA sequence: TGTGCCAGCAGCGCCTATAGCAATCAGCCCCAGCATTTT. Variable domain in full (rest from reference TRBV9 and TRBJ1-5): DSGVTQTPKHLITATGQRVTLRCSPRSGDLSVYWYQQSLDQGLQFLIQYYNGEERAKGNILERFSAQQFPDLHSELNLSSLELGDSALYFCASSAYSNQPQHFGDGTRLSIL.

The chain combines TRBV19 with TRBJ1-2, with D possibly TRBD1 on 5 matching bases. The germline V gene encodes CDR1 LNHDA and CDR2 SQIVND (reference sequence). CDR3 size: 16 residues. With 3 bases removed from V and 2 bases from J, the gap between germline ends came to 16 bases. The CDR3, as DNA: TGTGCCAGTAGTATCGTTGGGGCCCTTACCAACTATGGCTACACCTTC. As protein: CASSIVGALTNYGYTF. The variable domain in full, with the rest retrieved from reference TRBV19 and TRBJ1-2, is DGGITQSPKYLFRKEGQNVTLSCEQNLNHDAMYWYRQDPGQGLRLIYYSQIVNDFQKGDIAEGYSVSREKKESFPLTVTSAQKNPTAFYLCASSIVGALTNYGYTFGSGTRLTVV.

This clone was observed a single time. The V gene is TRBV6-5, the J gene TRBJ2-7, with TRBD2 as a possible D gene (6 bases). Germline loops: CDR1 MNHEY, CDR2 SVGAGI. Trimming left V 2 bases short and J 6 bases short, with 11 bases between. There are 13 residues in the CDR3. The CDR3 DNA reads TGTGCCAGCAGTTACGTCGGGGGAATCGAGCAGTACTTC. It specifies CASSYVGGIEQYF.

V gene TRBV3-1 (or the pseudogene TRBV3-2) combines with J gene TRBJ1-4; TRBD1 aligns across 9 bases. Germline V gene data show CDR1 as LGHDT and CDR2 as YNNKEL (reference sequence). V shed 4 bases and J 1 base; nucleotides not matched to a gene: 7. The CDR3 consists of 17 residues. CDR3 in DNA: TGTGCCAGCAGCCTGGGGACAGGGATCGGAACTAATGAAAAACTGTTTTTT. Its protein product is CASSLGTGIGTNEKLFF.

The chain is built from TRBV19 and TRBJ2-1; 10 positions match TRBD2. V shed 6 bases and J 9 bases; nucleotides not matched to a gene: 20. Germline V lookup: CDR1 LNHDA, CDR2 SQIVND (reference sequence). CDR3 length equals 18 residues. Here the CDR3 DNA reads TGTGCCAGTAGCCAGACCAGCAGGCCTAGCGGGGGTGGGGGTGAGCAGTTCTTC. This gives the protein CASSQTSRPSGGGGEQFF.

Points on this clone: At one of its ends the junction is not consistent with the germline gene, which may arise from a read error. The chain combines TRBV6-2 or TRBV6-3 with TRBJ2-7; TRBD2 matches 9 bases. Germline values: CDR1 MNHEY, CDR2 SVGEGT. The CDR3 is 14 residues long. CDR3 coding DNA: TGTGCCAGCAATTACGCGGGACTAGCCGGCGAGCAGTACTTC. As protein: CASNYAGLAGEQYF.

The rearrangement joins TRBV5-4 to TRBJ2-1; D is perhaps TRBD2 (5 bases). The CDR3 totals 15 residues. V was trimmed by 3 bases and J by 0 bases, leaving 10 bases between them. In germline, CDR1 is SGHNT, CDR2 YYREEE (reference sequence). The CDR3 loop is CASSSDSSSYNEQFF. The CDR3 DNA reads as TGTGCCAGCAGCTCGGACTCGAGCTCCTACAATGAGCAGTTCTTC. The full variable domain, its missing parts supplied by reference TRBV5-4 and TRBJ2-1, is ETGVTQSPTHLIKTRGQQVTLRCSSQSGHNTVSWYQQALGQGPQFIFQYYREEENGRGNFPPRFSGLQFPNYSSELNVNALELDDSALYLCASSSDSSSYNEQFFGPGTRLTVL.